These 32 T cell receptor beta chains were all obtained from the same sample, sequenced in a study of cytomegalovirus exposure and HLA in healthy donors. Amplification used 60 Vbeta primers and 13 Jbeta primers. TCRdb keeps only in-frame clones here, not all; method: immunoSEQ multiplex PCR. This repertoire includes some 120,000 clones. The sample consisted of PBMCs. These receptors were obtained from a man between 25 and 39 years old in good health and CMV-seronegative.

This sequence joins TRBV7-2 and TRBJ2-3; D possibly corresponds to TRBD2 (6 bases). V lost 0 bases to trimming and J lost 2 bases, with 9 bases between them. The CDR3 runs to 15 residues. Germline V gene data show CDR1 as SGHTA and CDR2 as FQGNSA. Here the CDR3 reads CASSLAGLYTDTQYF. For the CDR3, the DNA is TGTGCCAGCAGCTTAGCGGGACTTTACACAGATACGCAGTATTTT. Full variable domain (missing parts from reference TRBV7-2 and TRBJ2-3): GAGVSQSPSNKVTEKGKDVELRCDPISGHTALYWYRQSLGQGLEFLIYFQGNSAPDKSGLPSDRFSAERTGGSVSTLTIQRTQQEDSAVYLCASSLAGLYTDTQYFGPGTRLTVL.

This chain uses TRBV4-1 with TRBJ2-7, with D uncertain. The length of the CDR3 is 13 residues. Germline loops: CDR1 MGHRA, CDR2 YSYEKL. V lost 1 base and J lost 6, with 10 bases in between. CDR3 nucleotide sequence: TGCGCCAGCAGCCAAGGCCCCGCAGTCGAGCAGTACTTC. Protein sequence: CASSQGPAVEQYF.

The V gene is TRBV28, the J gene TRBJ1-4, with 10 bases identical to TRBD1. The CDR3 contains 15 residues. V lost 5 bases to trimming and J lost 9 bases; unmatched junction nucleotides: 9. The germline V gene encodes CDR1 MDHEN and CDR2 SYDVKM. DNA for the CDR3: TGTGCCAGCAGTCAGTACGGGACAGGGGTTAAAAAACTGTTTTTT. This translates into CASSQYGTGVKKLFF.

The rearrangement uses TRBV5-4 and TRBJ2-7; D not resolved. CDR3 length: 13 residues. V gave up 0 bases and J gave up 1 base, with 5 bases separating them. Germline assignment: CDR1 SGHNT and CDR2 YYREEE (reference sequence). CDR3 region: CASSLGQSYEQYF. In DNA, the CDR3 is TGTGCCAGCAGCTTGGGACAATCCTACGAGCAGTACTTC.

The rearrangement uses TRBV6-1 and TRBJ2-5; TRBD1 aligns across 9 bases. V gave up 4 bases and J gave up 3 bases; unmatched junction bases: 6. The germline V gene encodes CDR1 MNHNS and CDR2 SASEGT. This CDR3 spans 15 amino acids. DNA of the CDR3: TGTGCCAGCAGTGGGGACAGGGTCTTTGAAGAGACCCAGTACTTC. Protein: CASSGDRVFEETQYF.

The gene calls are TRBV5-1 and TRBJ2-1; 7 positions agree with TRBD1. The germline gives CDR1 SGHRS, CDR2 YFSETQ. V lost 0 bases and J lost 2; bases outside the gene matches: 5. The CDR3 has 16 residues. CDR3 residues: CASSLEGTDTYNEQFF. CDR3 DNA: TGCGCCAGCAGCTTGGAAGGGACAGACACCTACAATGAGCAGTTCTTC.

V gene TRBV11-1 combines with J gene TRBJ2-7; D is possibly TRBD2 (5 bases). Germline CDR1 SGHAT, CDR2 FQDESV (reference sequence). This CDR3 has 13 residues. V shed 1 base and J shed 7 bases, with 11 bases lying between them. CDR3 protein: CASSLDQREEQYF. The CDR3 nucleotides read TGTGCCAGCAGCTTAGACCAGAGGGAAGAGCAGTACTTC.

The chain has TRBV4-1 and TRBJ1-2; D unresolved. Germline CDR1 is MGHRA and CDR2 is YSYEKL. This CDR3 is built from 16 residues. V gave up 0 bases and J gave up 4 bases, with 15 bases separating them. As DNA, the CDR3 is TGCGCCAGCAGCCAAGACATCACCATTGTAGCCTATGGCTACACCTTC. It codes for CASSQDITIVAYGYTF.

J is TRBJ2-7 and V is TRBV27; D is ambiguous. V was clipped by 3 bases and J by 0 bases, with 9 bases between them. In germline, CDR1 is MNHEY, CDR2 SMNVEV (reference sequence). CDR3 length: 14 amino acids. CDR3 region: CASSLYSSSYEQYF. CDR3 sequence (DNA): TGTGCCAGCAGTTTGTACAGCAGCTCCTACGAGCAGTACTTC.

The V gene is TRBV9, the J gene TRBJ2-5; maybe TRBD1 (6 bases). CDR3 size: 17 residues. The V gene's germline CDR1 is SGDLS and CDR2 YYNGEE. V shed 4 bases and J shed 5 bases, with 24 bases lying between them. In nucleotides, the CDR3 is TGTGCCAGCAGCAAAACAGGGCGGGCGTCTGAGGGCGAGACCCAGTACTTC. Translating gives CASSKTGRASEGETQYF.

This chain links TRBV10-3 with TRBJ1-6, with a possible D match to TRBD1 (5 bases). CDR1 is ENHRY and CDR2 is SYGVKD in the germline V gene. V lost 6 bases to trimming and J lost 7 bases, with 10 bases between them. This CDR3 region has 13 residues. CDR3 region: CAIRGEGNSPLHF. The CDR3 DNA reads TGTGCCATCAGGGGGGAGGGAAATTCACCCCTCCACTTT.

The rearrangement links TRBV28 to TRBJ1-1; 7 bases fit TRBD1. Per germline, CDR1 MDHEN and CDR2 SYDVKM. CDR3 length: 14 amino acids. Germline trimming cut 5 bases from V and 4 bases from J; bases unmatched to any gene: 7. The CDR3 DNA follows: TGTGCCAGCAGTCCCAGGGGGTACCTCACTGAAGCTTTCTTT. This encodes CASSPRGYLTEAFF. Full variable domain (rest looked up from reference TRBV28 and TRBJ1-1): DVKVTQSSRYLVKRTGEKVFLECVQDMDHENMFWYRQDPGLGLRLIYFSYDVKMKEKGDIPEGYSVSREKKERFSLILESASTNQTSMYLCASSPRGYLTEAFFGQGTRLTVV.

J is TRBJ1-1 and V is TRBV28, with D tentatively TRBD1 (5 bases). Trimming pared 1 base from V and 9 bases from J, leaving 18 bases between. This CDR3 spans 15 amino acids. Germline assignment: CDR1 MDHEN and CDR2 SYDVKM. The CDR3 nucleotides read TGTGCCAGCAGTTTATTGGGGGGGGATGAGGGGCAAGCTTTCTTT. It is translated as CASSLLGGDEGQAFF.

The chain carries TRBV27 and TRBJ2-7, with 9 bases that match TRBD2. The CDR3 is made up of 15 amino acids. The germline V gene encodes CDR1 MNHEY and CDR2 SMNVEV (reference sequence). Unmatched junction bases numbered 7, after V lost 6 bases and J lost 1 base. The CDR3 DNA is TGTGCCAGCAGCATACTAGCGGGTTCATCCTACGAGCAGTACTTC. As protein: CASSILAGSSYEQYF.

The genes are TRBV5-1 and TRBJ2-3; D unclear. Germline V CDR1 and CDR2: SGHRS, YFSETQ. The CDR3 is 16 residues long. Trimming shortened V by 3 bases and J by 0 bases, and 14 bases separated the two germline ends. The CDR3 spells CASSYNRISSTDTQYF. As DNA, the CDR3 is TGCGCCAGCAGCTATAACAGAATATCTAGCACAGATACGCAGTATTTT. Full variable domain (rest looked up from reference TRBV5-1 and TRBJ2-3): KAGVTQTPRYLIKTRGQQVTLSCSPISGHRSVSWYQQTPGQGLQFLFEYFSETQRNKGNFPGRFSGRQFSNSRSEMNVSTLELGDSALYLCASSYNRISSTDTQYFGPGTRLTVL.

In DNA form, the CDR3 reads TGCGCCAGCAGCCTCGTGGACAGGGGGAACACTGAAGCTTTCTTT. It codes for CASSLVDRGNTEAFF. This rearrangement joins TRBV4-3 to TRBJ1-1, with 9 bases fitting TRBD1. The CDR3 is 15 amino acids. Germline CDR1 is LGHNA and CDR2 is YSLEER. V trimming: 4 bases; J trimming: 1 base; junction bases outside the gene matches: 4.

V is TRBV5-5 and J is TRBJ1-2; 8 bases fit TRBD1. J lost 7 bases, V lost 4 bases, and 6 bases had no gene match. This CDR3 is built from 13 residues. The germline CDR1 and CDR2 sequences are SGHKS and YYEKEE (reference sequence). CDR3 amino acids: CASSPDRDRGYTF. CDR3 DNA sequence: TGTGCCAGCAGCCCGGACAGGGATCGTGGCTACACCTTC.

The chain combines TRBV5-1 with TRBJ1-6; 9 bases align to TRBD1. The CDR3 consists of 18 residues. Germline values: CDR1 SGHRS, CDR2 YFSETQ. J was trimmed by 2 bases and V by 2 bases; bases with no gene match: 8. CDR3 in amino acids: CASSLALQGATYNSPLHF. As DNA, the CDR3 is TGCGCCAGCAGCTTAGCCCTACAGGGGGCCACCTATAATTCACCCCTCCACTTT. The whole variable domain, remainder taken from reference TRBV5-1 and TRBJ1-6, is KAGVTQTPRYLIKTRGQQVTLSCSPISGHRSVSWYQQTPGQGLQFLFEYFSETQRNKGNFPGRFSGRQFSNSRSEMNVSTLELGDSALYLCASSLALQGATYNSPLHFGNGTRLTVT.

The chain uses TRBV27 and TRBJ1-5; D uncertain. The germline V gene has CDR1 MNHEY and CDR2 SMNVEV (reference sequence). Trimming removed 2 bases from V and 4 bases from J, with 9 bases in between. This CDR3 region has 14 residues. The CDR3, as DNA: TGTGCCAGCAGTTTACGTGGGGAGAATCAGCCCCAGCATTTT. Encoded protein: CASSLRGENQPQHF.

The V gene is TRBV5-1, the J gene TRBJ2-6; a possible D gene is TRBD1 (5 bases). Trimming shortened V by 0 bases and J by 1 base, and 8 bases separated the two germline ends. CDR1 is SGHRS and CDR2 is YFSETQ in the germline V gene. The CDR3 covers 16 residues. CDR3 in DNA: TGCGCCAGCAGCTTGGAGGCAGGGTCTGGGGCCAACGTCCTGACTTTC. Its translation: CASSLEAGSGANVLTF.

This sequence joins TRBV29-1 and TRBJ1-1; 8 bases agree with TRBD1. The V gene end was trimmed by 7 bases and the J gene end by 1 base; junction bases not matched to a gene: 5. Germline loops: CDR1 SQVTM, CDR2 ANQGSEA. The CDR3 runs to 13 residues. CDR3 residues: CSDQDRGNTEAFF. For the CDR3, the DNA is TGCAGCGACCAAGACAGGGGGAACACTGAAGCTTTCTTT.

V is TRBV6-6 and J is TRBJ1-1; 7 nucleotides line up with TRBD1. Germline V lookup: CDR1 MNHNY, CDR2 SVGAGI (reference sequence). Losses at the gene ends were 2 bases for V and 0 bases for J; bases not matched to a gene: 6. The CDR3 extends over 16 amino acids. The CDR3 here is CASSYGGQLMNTEAFF. Here the CDR3 DNA reads TGTGCCAGCAGTTACGGGGGACAGCTCATGAACACTGAAGCTTTCTTT.

The chain uses TRBV27 and TRBJ1-6; 8 bases match TRBD1. V shed 5 bases and J 3 bases; nucleotides not matched to a gene: 6. This CDR3 has 16 amino acids. Germline V CDR1 and CDR2: MNHEY, SMNVEV (reference sequence). In DNA, the CDR3 is TGTGCCAGCAGTCCCGACGGACAGGGCTATAATTCACCCCTCCACTTT. Residues: CASSPDGQGYNSPLHF.

As regards this clone: Its ends do not fully match the called genes, so a read error is possible. This chain's CDR3 is CANSLQGIGTDTQYF. The CDR3 nucleotides are TGTGCCAACAGTTTACAGGGTATTGGGACAGATACGCAGTATTTT. This sequence joins TRBV28 and TRBJ2-3, with D possibly TRBD1 on 6 matching bases. This CDR3 has 15 residues. In germline, CDR1 is MDHEN, CDR2 SYDVKM.

The genes are TRBV10-3 and TRBJ1-2, with TRBD1 matching 8 bases. Germline loops: CDR1 ENHRY, CDR2 SYGVKD. J gave up 7 bases and V 6 bases, and 10 bases lay outside the gene matches. This CDR3 has 14 residues. In DNA form, the CDR3 reads TGTGCCATCAGGTCCGGGACAGGAGGTTCTGGCTACACCTTC. This codes for CAIRSGTGGSGYTF.

The CDR3 loop reads CASSLSGQGADTEAFF. CDR3 bases: TGTGCCAGCAGTTTATCCGGTCAGGGGGCCGACACTGAAGCTTTCTTT. The chain employs TRBV27 and TRBJ1-1, with 8 bases identical to TRBD1. The ends lost 0 bases at V and 3 bases at J; junction bases unmatched: 6. This CDR3 comprises 16 residues. CDR1 is MNHEY, CDR2 SMNVEV, per germline (reference sequence).

This rearrangement joins TRBV5-6 to TRBJ2-7, with a tentative D call TRBD2 (7 bases). Germline CDR1 reads SGHDT; CDR2 reads YYEEEE. The CDR3 sequence is 14 residues long. V was trimmed by 3 bases and J by 1 base, leaving 11 bases between them. CDR3: CASSWGGESYEQYF. DNA of the CDR3: TGTGCCAGCAGCTGGGGGGGCGAATCCTACGAGCAGTACTTC. Using reference TRBV5-6 and TRBJ2-7 for the parts outside the CDR3, the full variable domain is DAGVTQSPTHLIKTRGQQVTLRCSPKSGHDTVSWYQQALGQGPQFIFQYYEEEERQRGNFPDRFSGHQFPNYSSELNVNALLLGDSALYLCASSWGGESYEQYFGPGTRLTVT.

The chain links TRBV19 to TRBJ1-1; D gene uncertain. This CDR3 region has 13 residues. CDR1 and CDR2 from the germline V gene are LNHDA and SQIVND (reference sequence). Trimming took 4 bases from V and 3 from J, leaving 9 bases between them. Here the CDR3 reads CASSNIGDTEAFF. CDR3 bases: TGTGCCAGTAGTAATATCGGGGACACTGAAGCTTTCTTT.

The gene calls are TRBV6-4 and TRBJ2-2; no clear D gene. Germline-derived CDR1 and CDR2 are MRHNA and SNTAGT. Trimming removed 3 bases at V and 5 bases at J, with 13 bases between. CDR3 length: 15 amino acids. CDR3 region: CASSDRPEATGELFF. For the CDR3, the DNA is TGTGCCAGCAGTGATCGCCCCGAGGCGACCGGGGAGCTGTTTTTT.

The chain couples TRBV7-9 to TRBJ1-2; tentatively, D is TRBD1 (6 bases). Trimming pared 0 bases from V and 8 bases from J, leaving 13 bases between. Germline V lookup: CDR1 SEHNR, CDR2 FQNEAQ (reference sequence). The length of the CDR3 is 14 residues. CDR3 bases: TGTGCCAGCAGCTTAGCCCAGGTGGGGGCCGGCTACACCTTC. It is translated as CASSLAQVGAGYTF. Together with reference TRBV7-9 and TRBJ1-2, the CDR3 gives the full variable domain: DTGVSQNPRHKITKRGQNVTFRCDPISEHNRLYWYRQTLGQGPEFLTYFQNEAQLEKSRLLSDRFSAERPKGSFSTLEIQRTEQGDSAMYLCASSLAQVGAGYTFGSGTRLTVV.

This chain's CDR3 is CASSLGAINTEAFF. DNA for the CDR3: TGTGCCAGCAGCTTGGGGGCTATTAACACTGAAGCTTTCTTT. The genes are TRBV5-8 and TRBJ1-1; D remains ambiguous. The V end was cut by 0 bases, the J end by 2 bases, with 8 bases between. The CDR3 runs 14 residues. CDR1 and CDR2 (germline): SGHTS, YDEGEE.

Here the CDR3 reads CASSTRTVYGAFF. CDR3 nucleotides: TGTGCCAGCAGCACCAGGACAGTGTACGGGGCTTTCTTT. This chain uses TRBV7-8 with TRBJ1-1; TRBD1 is a possible D gene (6 bases). CDR3 length: 13 residues. Germline V lookup: CDR1 SGHVS, CDR2 FQNEAQ. V lost 5 bases and J lost 11, with 18 bases in between. The variable domain in full, completed from reference TRBV7-8 and TRBJ1-1, reads GAGVSQSPRYKVAKRGQDVALRCDPISGHVSLFWYQQALGQGPEFLTYFQNEAQLDKSGLPSDRFFAERPEGSVSTLKIQRTQQEDSAVYLCASSTRTVYGAFFGQGTRLTVV.